A selection of T cell receptor beta chains follows, all from one sample in a study of beta chain features in type 1 diabetes. The protocol was immunoSEQ multiplex PCR, while the TCRdb copy is restricted to in-frame clones and leaves out a portion. The sample gives 970,000 or so clones, 15% to 20% of which show up once; about 0.02% is in the top ten. Sample: naive CD4+ T cells from blood. The receptors here all came from a woman aged 18-30 years in good health. Each CDR3 is given with its conserved first and last residue. The D gene is left open where the match is weak. Part of the rows lack a size; the others show once, few, many or a class for expanded clones.

j_call d_call clone_size v_call cdr3_nt cdr3_aa
TRBJ2-6 - few TRBV2 TGTGCCAGCACCATAAGTAGGTCTGGGGCCAACGTCCTGACTTTC CASTISRSGANVLTF
TRBJ2-1 - - TRBV7-8 TGTGCCAGCAGCTCCGTGAGTCGGGGTGAGCAGTTCTTC CASSSVSRGEQFF
TRBJ2-5 - few TRBV7-2 TGTGCCAGCAGCCCTTCCCAAGAGACCCAGTACTTC CASSPSQETQYF
TRBJ2-3 TRBD2 few TRBV4-3 TGCGCCAGCAGCCAAGAGGCCGGACTAGTGGTAACAGATACGCAGTATTTT CASSQEAGLVVTDTQYF
TRBJ2-1 TRBD1 few TRBV5-1 TGCGCCAGCCTCCGAGGGACAGGGGGCTGGGATGAGCAGTTCTTC CASLRGTGGWDEQFF
TRBJ1-2 - - TRBV9 TGTGCCAGCAGCCCCCATTTTGGAGAGATTTATGGCTACACCTTC CASSPHFGEIYGYTF
TRBJ1-4 - few TRBV7-3 TGTGCCAGCAGCACCAGGGGAGGGACTAATGAAAAACTGTTTTTT CASSTRGGTNEKLFF
TRBJ2-3 - few TRBV5-4 TGTGCCAGCAGCTTGACAGACACAGATACGCAGTATTTT CASSLTDTDTQYF
TRBJ2-1 - - TRBV4-1 TGCGCCAGCAGCCAAGTCTTGGGGAATGAGCAGTTCTTC CASSQVLGNEQFF
TRBJ2-2 - - TRBV28 TGTGCCAGCAAGTTTAGTCTGGGTAACACCGGGGAGCTGTTTTTT CASKFSLGNTGELFF
TRBJ2-3 TRBD2 - TRBV13 TGTGCCAGCAGCTACTATAGCGGGTCCACAGATACGCAGTATTTT CASSYYSGSTDTQYF
TRBJ2-1 TRBD2 few TRBV9 TGTGCCAGCAGAAGAGGACTAGCGGGCAATGAGCAGTTCTTC CASRRGLAGNEQFF
TRBJ2-6 - - TRBV5-6 TGTGCCAGCAGCTTGCGGGGCTCTGGGGCCAACGTCCTGACTTTC CASSLRGSGANVLTF
TRBJ2-6 - few TRBV4-2 TGTGCCAGCGGGGACGGGAGCTCTGGGGCCAACGTCCTGACTTTC CASGDGSSGANVLTF
TRBJ1-1 TRBD1 few TRBV9 TGTGCCAGCAGCGTAGCGACAGGGGTGAACACTGAAGCTTTCTTT CASSVATGVNTEAFF
TRBJ1-5 TRBD1 few TRBV7-2 TGTGCCAGCAGCATAACAGGGGGCAGACAGCCCCAGCATTTT CASSITGGRQPQHF
TRBJ2-7 - - TRBV7-9 TGTGCCAGCAGCCGAGGACCGGCAACTTGGGAGCAGTACTTC CASSRGPATWEQYF
TRBJ2-6 - few TRBV5-1 TGCGCCAGCAGCTTGGCCCGGGCGGCAGCTGGGGCCAACGTCCTGACTTTC CASSLARAAAGANVLTF
TRBJ2-1 TRBD1 few TRBV6-5 TGTGCCAGCAGAACGAACAGGGGCGGGGAGCAGTTCTTC CASRTNRGGEQFF
TRBJ2-7 TRBD2 few TRBV6-6 TGTGCCAGCAGTGGGGTGGCGGGAGGCTACGAGCAGTACTTC CASSGVAGGYEQYF
TRBJ2-3 - few TRBV15 TGTGCCACCAGCAGGTCAACCCAGGCTAGCACAGATACGCAGTATTTT CATSRSTQASTDTQYF
TRBJ2-2 - few TRBV4-2 TGTGCCAGCAGCCAAGACAACACCGGGGAGCTGTTTTTT CASSQDNTGELFF